The clone carrying this TCR beta chain has ten or more counts. CDR1 is SEHNR, CDR2 FQNEAQ, per germline (reference sequence). The CDR3 totals 14 residues. The V end lost 2 bases, the J end lost 4 bases, and 11 bases lay between the germline ends. TCRdb analysed the RT-PCR reads with MiXCR anew, one entry per CDR3 protein. The data show approximately 220,000 distinct CDR3 sequences, roughly two fifths seen once. This specimen belongs to a study of patients and donors after allogeneic stem cell transplantation. The gene calls are TRBV7-9 and TRBJ1-1, with unresolved D. The sequenced material came from blood, either unsorted or a sorted T cell fraction (not recorded which). The sequence was collected from a human donor who was either an allogeneic HSCT recipient or a stem cell or donor lymphocyte infusion donor (not recorded which). It is not recorded whose cells these are; they may come from a transplant donor. CDR3 loop: CASSLPGLGTEAFF. As DNA, the CDR3 is TGTGCCAGCAGCTTACCGGGTCTTGGCACTGAAGCTTTCTTT. The full variable domain, its missing parts supplied by reference TRBV7-9 and TRBJ1-1, is DTGVSQNPRHKITKRGQNVTFRCDPISEHNRLYWYRQTLGQGPEFLTYFQNEAQLEKSRLLSDRFSAERPKGSFSTLEIQRTEQGDSAMYLCASSLPGLGTEAFFGQGTRLTVV.